This T cell receptor (beta chain) derives from a study of OX40 agonist ivuxolimab in advanced cancers. Study context: Participants, 82.7% male, averaged about 56 years of age, ranging from about 20 to 80. Study results and limitations: CD4+ and CD8+ blood T cells expanded clonally by week 6 at 0.1 to 3.0 mg/kg. Specificity for antigen went undetermined in the expanded peripheral T cells.

Germline V gives CDR1 SGHTS, CDR2 YDEGEE. V dropped 0 bases and J dropped 6 bases, with 19 bases sitting between them. This CDR3 comprises 17 residues. Turning to this clone: Its antigen is undetermined.

Profiled with immunoSEQ multiplex PCR; TCRdb holds only in-frame clones, not every one. The sample contains about 88,000 clones, more than 80% of which appear only once. The TCR was taken from an adult with an advanced solid tumor such as melanoma, head and neck, liver or kidney cancer. J is TRBJ1-5 and V is TRBV5-8; D perhaps matches TRBD1 (6 bases). Sequences were derived from CD4+ or CD8+ T cells sorted from blood, sampled in a trial of the OX40 agonist ivuxolimab. The DNA of the CDR3 is TGTGCCAGCAGCTTGGTACAGGGTCCAAGATACAGTCAGCCCCAGCATTTT. This encodes CASSLVQGPRYSQPQHF.